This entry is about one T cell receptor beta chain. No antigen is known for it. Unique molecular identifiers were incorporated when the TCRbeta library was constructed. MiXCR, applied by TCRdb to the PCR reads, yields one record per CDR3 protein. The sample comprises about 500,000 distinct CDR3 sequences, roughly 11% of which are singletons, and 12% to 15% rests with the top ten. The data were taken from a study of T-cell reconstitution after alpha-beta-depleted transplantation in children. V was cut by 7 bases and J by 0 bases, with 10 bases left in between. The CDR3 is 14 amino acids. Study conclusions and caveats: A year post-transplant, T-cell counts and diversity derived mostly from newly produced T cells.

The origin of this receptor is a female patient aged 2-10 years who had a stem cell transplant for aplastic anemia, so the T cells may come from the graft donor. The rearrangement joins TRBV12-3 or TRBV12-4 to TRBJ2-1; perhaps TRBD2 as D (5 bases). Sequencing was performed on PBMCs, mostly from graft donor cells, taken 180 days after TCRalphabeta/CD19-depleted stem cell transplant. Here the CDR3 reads CASIEGPSYNEQFF. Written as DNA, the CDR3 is TGTGCCAGCATTGAGGGTCCCTCCTACAATGAGCAGTTCTTC.